Below are 29 T cell receptor beta chains sequenced from a single sample in a study of tumor and adjacent non-tumor tissue in lung cancer. The template was RNA from unsorted bulk tissue. The normal lung tissue was taken more than 3 cm from the tumor edge. The library came from three nested PCR rounds adapted from ARM-PCR protocols. Using its own MiXCR run on the multiplex PCR reads, TCRdb lists one record per CDR3 protein. The sample contains around 74,000 distinct CDR3 sequences, around 65% of which appear only once. Material: distant non-tumor lung tissue. The receptor source for this set is a woman between 45 and 65 years old with non-small cell lung cancer.

The sample holds one count of this clonotype. The chain has TRBV28 and TRBJ1-5; a possible D gene is TRBD1 (5 bases). The germline V gene has CDR1 MDHEN and CDR2 SYDVKM. The CDR3 has 16 residues. Trimming pared 6 bases from V and 2 bases from J, leaving 17 bases between. CDR3 nucleotide sequence: TGTGCCAGCAGACGGGGGAGGGGTTGTGGCAATCAGCCCCAGCATTTT. This translates into CASRRGRGCGNQPQHF.

Comment on this clonotype: A much larger clone lies one base from this, so it may be a read error. The chain has TRBV4-1 and TRBJ1-5, with a weak D call TRBD1 (5 bases). V gave up 2 bases and J gave up 0 bases, with 20 bases separating them. The germline V gene has CDR1 MGHRA and CDR2 YSYEKL. This CDR3 region has 19 residues. CDR3 coding DNA: TGCGCCAGCAGCCAAAAGAAGCAAGGACACCACTTTAGCAATCAGCCCCAGCATTTT. This codes for CASSQKKQGHHFSNQPQHF.

The chain carries TRBV11-2 and TRBJ2-5; TRBD2 matches at 8 bases. The length of the CDR3 is 12 residues. Per the germline V gene, CDR1 is SGHAT and CDR2 is FQNNGV. V gave up 9 bases and J gave up 7 bases; unmatched junction bases: 7. The CDR3 region is CASSPGRGTQYF. CDR3 sequence (DNA): TGTGCCAGTAGCCCCGGGAGGGGGACCCAGTACTTC.

A note on this clonotype: A clone one base away is much larger, so this may be a read error. This chain joins TRBV12-3 or TRBV12-4 and TRBJ2-1, with D possibly TRBD1 on 5 matching bases. This CDR3 is 15 amino acids long. Trimming left V 4 bases short and J 7 bases short, with 17 bases between. CDR3 bases: TGTGCCAGCAGTTCATCGGGTCAGGGCTTGAATGAGCAGTTCTTC. It specifies CASSSSGQGLNEQFF.

Turning to this clonotype: At one of its ends the junction is not consistent with the germline gene, which may arise from a read error. The CDR3 region is CSAIAPTAVSSYKEQFF. The CDR3 DNA is TGCAGTGCTATAGCCCCCACAGCGGTGAGCTCCTACAAAGAGCAGTTCTTC. The V and J genes are TRBV20-1 and TRBJ2-1, with D possibly matching TRBD2 (5 bases). This CDR3 comprises 17 residues. Germline CDR1 is DFQATT and CDR2 is SNEGSKA (reference sequence).

In regard to this clonotype: At one end, the junction sequence differs from germline, possibly due to a read error. V is TRBV11-2 and J is TRBJ2-7, with 8 bases fitting TRBD1. This CDR3 spans 15 amino acids. The germline gives CDR1 SGHAT, CDR2 FQNNGV. CDR3 loop: CVSSLGTGLTYEQYF. The DNA of the CDR3 is TGTGTCAGCAGCTTGGGGACAGGCCTGACCTACGAGCAGTACTTC.

A single count supports this clonotype. One junction end disagrees with the germline gene, perhaps due to a read error. The V call is TRBV4-1, the J call TRBJ1-1, with D tentatively TRBD1 (6 bases). In germline, CDR1 is MGHRA, CDR2 YSYEKL. CDR3 length: 16 amino acids. The CDR3 sequence is CVSRQDRYRVNTEAFF. The CDR3 region has the DNA TGCGTCAGCAGACAAGATCGTTACAGGGTGAACACTGAAGCTTTCTTT.

As concerns this clonotype: An end of the junction differs from the germline gene, which may be a read error. CDR3 nucleotide sequence: TGTGCCAACCCGGAGGGAGGGGACAGAATATTGAACACTAAAGCTTTCTTT. Translating gives CANPEGGDRILNTKAFF. The rearrangement joins TRBV6-1 to TRBJ1-1; 7 nucleotides line up with TRBD1. This CDR3 has 17 residues. Germline-derived CDR1 and CDR2 are MNHNS and SASEGT.

As for this clonotype: The junction differs from germline at one of its ends, possibly a read error. The chain links TRBV12-3 or TRBV12-4 to TRBJ1-1; no clear D gene. This CDR3 comprises 14 residues. This CDR3 reads CASSLEQVNTEAFF. The CDR3 DNA reads TGTGCCAGCAGTTTAGAACAAGTGAACACGGAAGCTTTCTTT.

Regarding this clonotype: At one of its ends the junction is not consistent with the germline gene, which may arise from a read error. The rearrangement joins TRBV6-2 or TRBV6-3 to TRBJ1-5; D is possibly TRBD1 (6 bases). From germline, CDR1 is MNHEY and CDR2 SVGEGT. CDR3 length equals 16 residues. CDR3 sequence: CVSSPSQGGYTQHQHF. The CDR3, as DNA: TGTGTCAGTAGCCCCAGCCAAGGGGGGTACACTCAGCACCAGCATTTC.

The chain recombines TRBV2 with TRBJ2-5; D gene uncertain. V lost 8 bases to trimming and J lost 2 bases, with 18 bases between them. Germline V gene lookup returns CDR1 SNHLY and CDR2 FYNNEI. The CDR3 runs to 15 residues. This CDR3 is CASHPTRATQETQYF. The CDR3 nucleotides read TGTGCCAGCCACCCAACGCGAGCGACACAAGAGACCCAGTACTTC.

As for this clonotype: At one end the junction does not follow the germline gene, possibly because of a read error. This sequence joins TRBV20-1 and TRBJ2-7, with D maybe TRBD1 (6 bases). The CDR3 is 16 amino acids. CDR1 and CDR2 (germline): DFQATT, SNEGSKA (reference sequence). The chain's CDR3 is CSARGQRADSPYEQYF. For the CDR3, the DNA is TGCAGTGCTAGAGGCCAAAGGGCGGACAGTCCCTACGAGCAATACTTC.

This clonotype has at least ten counts. The chain joins TRBV11-2 to TRBJ2-1; D possibly corresponds to TRBD2 (7 bases). This CDR3 region has 15 residues. CDR1 SGHAT and CDR2 FQNNGV come from the germline V gene. Trimming stripped 9 bases from V and 9 bases from J, with 24 bases between. The CDR3 loop is CASGRGVRIPTEQFF. The CDR3 coding sequence is TGTGCCAGTGGGAGGGGGGTCCGTATTCCGACTGAGCAGTTCTTC.

A note on this clonotype: A single base separates this from a much larger clone, so it may be a read error. The chain is built from TRBV4-3 and TRBJ2-5, with TRBD1 as a possible D gene (5 bases). The CDR3 length is 14 residues. Trimming took 0 bases from V and 10 from J, leaving 15 bases between them. The V gene's germline CDR1 is LGHNA and CDR2 YSLEER. This chain's CDR3 is CASSQDHTGKIQYF. DNA for the CDR3: TGCGCCAGCAGCCAAGATCATACAGGAAAGATCCAGTACTTC.

A note on this clonotype: A much larger clone lies a single base off, so this may be a read error. The chain uses TRBV12-3 or TRBV12-4 and TRBJ1-5; D gene uncertain. CDR3 length: 13 residues. For the CDR3, the DNA is TGTGCCAGCAGTCCAATGGCCAATCGGCCCCAGCATTTT. Translation gives CASSPMANRPQHF.

This clonotype was seen more than once but under ten times. The chain is built from TRBV28 and TRBJ1-2; TRBD1 is a possible D gene (6 bases). CDR3 length equals 15 residues. In germline, CDR1 is MDHEN, CDR2 SYDVKM. V was clipped by 5 bases and J by 5 bases, with 18 bases between them. The CDR3 loop is CASSPDSGTLYGYTF. The CDR3 DNA reads TGTGCCAGCAGTCCTGATTCCGGGACACTTTATGGCTACACCTTC.

As to this clonotype: Germline and junction disagree at one end, which may indicate a read error. This CDR3 is CVSSFRGRAVETQYF. In DNA form, the CDR3 reads TGTGTCAGCAGTTTCCGGGGCAGGGCTGTGGAGACCCAGTACTTC. V usage is TRBV12-3 or TRBV12-4 and J usage is TRBJ2-5; D is perhaps TRBD1 or TRBD2 (5 bases each). The length of the CDR3 is 15 residues.

Many counts were recorded for this clonotype. J is TRBJ2-7 and V is TRBV11-2, with D possibly matching TRBD2 (5 bases). Trimming pared 4 bases from V and 3 bases from J, leaving 13 bases between. The CDR3 runs 14 residues. Germline CDR1 reads SGHAT; CDR2 reads FQNNGV. The chain's CDR3 is CASSSSPGNYEQYF. CDR3 nucleotides: TGTGCCAGCAGCTCTAGCCCGGGAAACTACGAGCAGTACTTC.

As for this clonotype: A junction boundary mismatches the germline segment, possibly from a read error. V gene TRBV5-1 combines with J gene TRBJ1-2; 8 bases agree with TRBD1. Germline CDR1 SGHRS, CDR2 YFSETQ. The CDR3 loop spans 15 amino acids. CDR3 sequence reads: CASSLVAGGAYGYTF. The CDR3, as DNA: TGCGCCAGCAGCTTGGTGGCAGGGGGCGCTTATGGTTACACCTTC.

This clonotype occurred a few times. The CDR3 does not end in the conserved phenylalanine or tryptophan, so this is likely a read error. It is unclear where the CDR3 begins or ends on the DNA, so no DNA is shown, and the CDR3 is as TCRdb lists it. The chain is built from TRBV11-2 and TRBJ2-1; the table's D gene call, TRBD2, was not cross checked with the DNA. The CDR3 region is 14 residues in length, termini included. CDR1 is SGHAT and CDR2 is FQNNGV in the germline V gene. CDR3 sequence: CASSLTLLAGGQFL.

In this sample, this clonotype turned up once. Just one base apart from a much larger clone, this may be a read error. The chain has TRBV6-2 or TRBV6-3 and TRBJ2-5; TRBD1 matches 8 bases. Germline V gene sequence: CDR1 MNHEY, CDR2 SVGEGT. The CDR3 is made up of 14 amino acids. This CDR3 reads CASSLDRAPETRYF. CDR3 coding DNA: TGTGCCAGCAGCCTGGACAGGGCCCCTGAGACCCGGTACTTC.

As for this clonotype: One end of the junction fails to match germline, which may point to a read error. This sequence joins TRBV28 and TRBJ1-5; D gene ambiguous. CDR3 length equals 12 residues. The germline CDR1 and CDR2 sequences are MDHEN and SYDVKM. This CDR3 is CASWAFNQLQHF. CDR3 DNA sequence: TGTGCCAGTTGGGCCTTCAATCAGCTCCAGCATTTT.

Remarks on this clonotype: One base away lies a much larger clone, so this may be a sequencing read error. The chain joins TRBV28 to TRBJ2-7, with D possibly matching TRBD1 (5 bases). Germline CDR1 MDHEN, CDR2 SYDVKM. Trimming cost V 3 bases and J 2 bases, with 11 bases left between them. The CDR3 loop spans 14 amino acids. CDR3 DNA: TGTGCCAGCAGTTTTTCCCAGGGCCCCTACGAGCAGTACTTC. Its translation is CASSFSQGPYEQYF.

This clonotype was recorded a few times. V is TRBV7-3 and J is TRBJ2-2; no clear D gene. CDR1 and CDR2 (germline): SGHTA, FQGTGA. V dropped 0 bases and J dropped 2 bases, with 4 bases sitting between them. This CDR3 has 14 amino acids. The CDR3 region is CASSLTGNTGELFF. The CDR3 DNA reads as TGTGCCAGCAGCTTAACTGGAAACACCGGGGAGCTGTTTTTT.

This clonotype was counted ten times or more. The rearrangement uses TRBV6-2 or TRBV6-3 and TRBJ2-1; D ambiguous. The germline V and J ends were trimmed by 3 bases and 0 bases, with 15 bases remaining between them. The CDR3 runs 17 residues. Germline V gene lookup returns CDR1 MNHEY and CDR2 SVGEGT. The CDR3 reads CASSYNIAFSSYNEQFF. The CDR3 DNA sequence: TGTGCCAGCAGTTATAATATCGCCTTTAGCTCCTACAATGAGCAGTTCTTC.

Comment on this clonotype: The junction does not match germline at one end; this may be a read error. In DNA, the CDR3 is TGTGTCAGCAGACGTACCGGGACTAGCGGCCAAGAGACCCAATACTTC. Its translation: CVSRRTGTSGQETQYF. The V call is TRBV11-2, the J call TRBJ2-5; 11 bases map to TRBD2. Per the germline V gene, CDR1 is SGHAT and CDR2 is FQNNGV. The CDR3 covers 16 residues.

Turning to this clonotype: One junction end does not reproduce the germline sequence, and a read error may be involved. This chain uses TRBV11-2 with TRBJ2-7, with TRBD2 matching over 7 bases. The CDR3 covers 15 residues. CDR1 and CDR2 (germline): SGHAT, FQNNGV. In DNA, the CDR3 is TGTGCCAGCAACCCTTGGGCTAGCGGTCCCTACGAACAGTACTTC. This gives the protein CASNPWASGPYEQYF. Full variable domain (rest looked up from reference TRBV11-2 and TRBJ2-7): EAGVAQSPRYKIIEKRQSVAFWCNPISGHATLYWYQQILGQGPKLLIQFQNNGVVDDSQLPKDRFSAERLKGVDSTLKIQPAKLEDSAVYLCASNPWASGPYEQYFGPGTRLTVT.

Concerning this clonotype itself: One end of the junction does not line up with germline, which may come from a read error. The CDR3 DNA follows: TGTGCCAGCAGCTTGGGCAGTTCCTACAATGAGCTGTTCTTC. It encodes CASSLGSSYNELFF. The genes are TRBV5-8 and TRBJ2-1; D is ambiguous. This CDR3 has 14 residues. Germline V gives CDR1 SGHTS, CDR2 YDEGEE. Full variable domain (remainder filled in from reference TRBV5-8 and TRBJ2-1): EAGVTQSPTHLIKTRGQQATLRCSPISGHTSVYWYQQALGLGLQFLLWYDEGEERNRGNFPPRFSGRQFPNYSSELNVNALELEDSALYLCASSLGSSYNELFFGPGTRLTVL.

This clonotype appeared many times. The chain couples TRBV10-3 to TRBJ2-5, with TRBD1 matching 8 bases. The CDR3 has 16 amino acids. The junction had 7 bases not matched to a gene; V was cut back by 2 bases and J by 2 bases. Looked up from germline, CDR1 is ENHRY and CDR2 is SYGVKD. CDR3 sequence reads: CAISERNRDRQETQYF. The DNA of the CDR3 is TGTGCCATCAGTGAGCGAAACCGGGACAGGCAAGAGACCCAGTACTTC.